A selection of T cell receptor beta chains follows, all from one sample in a study of T cell repertoires in cytomegalovirus infection. TCRdb re-analysed the reads in MiXCR, keeping a single row per CDR3 protein. Among roughly 76,000 distinct CDR3 sequences, approximately 3.7% were seen once, and the ten largest hold around 4.9%. Material: PBMCs. Receptor source: a human donor in good health (CMV status not recorded). Some clones in this sample may be carry-over from other donors' samples. CDR3s include the opening cysteine and the closing phenylalanine or tryptophan. A D gene is named only where the DNA matches it firmly. Clone sizes are shown as once, few, many, or a class for an expanded clone.

TRBV7-2	NA	many	TRBJ2-5	TGTGCCAGCAGCTCCCGGTCTAAAGAGACCCAGTACTTC	CASSSRSKETQYF
TRBV15	TRBD1	many	TRBJ2-6	TGTGCCACCAGCAGAGAAGGACAGGGGGCTGGAGGGGCCAACGTCCTGACTTTC	CATSREGQGAGGANVLTF
TRBV7-8	NA	many	TRBJ2-7	TGTGCCAGCAGCTTATCGGGACATAGCTACGAGCAGTACTTC	CASSLSGHSYEQYF
TRBV4-3	TRBD1	many	TRBJ1-6	TGCGCCAGCAGCCAAGGACAGGGGACCAATTCACCCCTCCACTTT	CASSQGQGTNSPLHF
TRBV11-1	TRBD1	many	TRBJ2-5	TGTGCCAGCAGCGTCGACAGGGGGCGTAGGGAGACCCAGTACTTC	CASSVDRGRRETQYF
TRBV18	NA	many	TRBJ1-1	TGTGCCAGCTCATCCCGCATGGGGCCTGAAGCTTTCTTT	CASSSRMGPEAFF
TRBV19	NA	many	TRBJ1-4	TGTGCCAGTAGTATCGGACAGAGGGGAGGAAAACTGTTTTTT	CASSIGQRGGKLFF
TRBV7-8	NA	many	TRBJ2-7	TGTGCCAGCAGCTTAATGGCCAGCGGAATCTCCTACGAGCAGTACTTC	CASSLMASGISYEQYF
TRBV20-1	NA	many	TRBJ1-1	TGCAGTGCTAGAGATAGGACGGGGGCCACTGAAGCTTTCTTT	CSARDRTGATEAFF
TRBV12-3/TRBV12-4	NA	many	TRBJ2-3	TGTGCCAGCAGTTTAGGGCAGAGCACAGATACGCAGTATTTT	CASSLGQSTDTQYF
TRBV7-2	TRBD2	many	TRBJ2-1	TGTGCCAGCAGCTACCCACCCGGGACTAGCGGGGGGGTAGCCTACAATGAGCAGTTCTTC	CASSYPPGTSGGVAYNEQFF
TRBV20-1	NA	many	TRBJ1-5	TGCAGTGCTAGAAGAGGCGGGGAGAGCAATCAGCCCCAGCATTTT	CSARRGGESNQPQHF
TRBV28	NA	many	TRBJ2-3	TGTGCCAGCAGTTCGGGCCAAGGGGATAGCACAGATACGCAGTATTTT	CASSSGQGDSTDTQYF
TRBV2	NA	many	TRBJ2-7	TGTGCCAGCGAGGATAGAAGCTACGAGCAGTACTTC	CASEDRSYEQYF
TRBV19	TRBD1	many	TRBJ1-6	TGTGCCAGTAGTTTTGGGACAGTTAATTCACCCCTCCACTTT	CASSFGTVNSPLHF
TRBV20-1	NA	many	TRBJ1-1	TGCAGTGCGAAGGAGTCAGGAGATTTTGAAGCTTTCTTT	CSAKESGDFEAFF